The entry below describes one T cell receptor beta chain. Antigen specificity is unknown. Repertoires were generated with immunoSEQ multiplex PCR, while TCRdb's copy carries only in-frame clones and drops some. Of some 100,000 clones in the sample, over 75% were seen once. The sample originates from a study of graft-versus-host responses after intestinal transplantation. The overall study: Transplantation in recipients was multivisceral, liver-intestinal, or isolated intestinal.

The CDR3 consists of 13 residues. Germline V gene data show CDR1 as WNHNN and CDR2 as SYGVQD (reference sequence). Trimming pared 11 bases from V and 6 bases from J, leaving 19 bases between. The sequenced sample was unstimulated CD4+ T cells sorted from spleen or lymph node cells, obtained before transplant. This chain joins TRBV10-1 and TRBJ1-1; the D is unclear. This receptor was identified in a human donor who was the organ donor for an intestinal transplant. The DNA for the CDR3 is TGCGCCCGCGTGAGGGAGGACGTCCCTGAAGCTTTCTTT. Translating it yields CARVREDVPEAFF.